One and the same sample provided the 20 T cell receptor beta chains below, sequenced in a study of T cell responses to AZD1222 COVID-19 vaccine. The table came from immunoSEQ multiplex PCR; TCRdb's copy has only in-frame clones and leaves some out. The table records 75,000 to 90,000 clones, 75% to 95% of them present only once. The sample was peripheral blood, taken 28 days after the second AZD1222 dose. These receptors all stem from an adult who received the AZD1222 COVID-19 vaccine.

This sequence joins TRBV11-2 and TRBJ1-2; tentative D call: TRBD1 (5 bases). The germline CDR1 and CDR2 sequences are SGHAT and FQNNGV. Trimming pared 2 bases from V and 5 bases from J, leaving 9 bases between. The CDR3 is 13 amino acids. The CDR3 DNA is TGTGCCAGCAGCTTACTTCGGGGGTATGGCTACACCTTC. Translation gives CASSLLRGYGYTF.

This chain links TRBV28 with TRBJ2-7, with 9 positions matching TRBD1. The CDR3 sequence is 15 residues long. V shed 4 bases, J shed 1 base, and the junction held 5 bases outside the gene matches. Per the germline V gene, CDR1 is MDHEN and CDR2 is SYDVKM. CDR3 sequence: CASSSTGTGSYEQYF. The DNA for the CDR3 is TGTGCCAGCAGTTCAACCGGGACAGGGTCCTACGAGCAGTACTTC.

This clone has a handful of counts. The rearrangement joins TRBV20-1 to TRBJ2-7; D not certain. Trimming left V 3 bases short and J 3 bases short, with 9 bases between. The CDR3 runs 12 residues. Germline CDR1 is DFQATT and CDR2 is SNEGSKA (reference sequence). The CDR3 spells CSASGQDYEQYF. In nucleotides, the CDR3 is TGCAGTGCTAGTGGGCAGGACTACGAGCAGTACTTC.

The chain links TRBV27 to TRBJ2-1; D not certain. This CDR3 is built from 15 residues. V was trimmed by 2 bases and J by 1 base, leaving 9 bases between them. The germline CDR1 and CDR2 sequences are MNHEY and SMNVEV (reference sequence). The CDR3 nucleotides read TGTGCCAGCAGTTTAGGTTCCCTTTCCTACAATGAGCAGTTCTTC. Translation gives CASSLGSLSYNEQFF.

The chain uses TRBV7-8 and TRBJ2-1, with 13 positions matching TRBD2. The germline CDR1 and CDR2 sequences are SGHVS and FQNEAQ. V was clipped by 3 bases and J by 7 bases; unmatched bases: 9. This CDR3 comprises 17 residues. CDR3 residues: CASSLSPRTSGSNEQFF. CDR3 DNA sequence: TGTGCCAGCAGCTTGTCCCCGCGGACTAGCGGGAGTAATGAGCAGTTCTTC.

This clone was seen just once. This chain links TRBV7-3 with TRBJ2-5; D not resolved. Germline V gives CDR1 SGHTA, CDR2 FQGTGA. The CDR3 totals 13 residues. The V gene lost 3 bases and the J gene lost 3 bases, with 8 bases spanning the gap. DNA for the CDR3: TGTGCCAGCAGCTTGAGTAGAGAAGAGACCCAGTACTTC. Its translation: CASSLSREETQYF.

Written as DNA, the CDR3 is TGTGCCAGCAGACAACAGGGATCTGGCTACACCTTC. This encodes CASRQQGSGYTF. The J gene is TRBJ1-2, the V gene TRBV12-3 or TRBV12-4, with D possibly TRBD1 on 6 matching bases. The CDR3 covers 12 residues. The V end lost 6 bases, the J end lost 7 bases, and 12 bases lay between the germline ends.

This clone was counted once. CDR3 DNA sequence: TGTGCCTGGAAGATAGGGCTTGGAAACACCATATATTTT. It encodes CAWKIGLGNTIYF. The V and J genes are TRBV30 and TRBJ1-3; no reliable D call. The CDR3 length is 13 residues. Between the trimmed V and J ends, which lost 4 bases and 3 bases, there was a span of 10 bases. The germline CDR1 and CDR2 sequences are GTSNPN and SVGIG (reference sequence).

The chain recombines TRBV19 with TRBJ2-3, with TRBD2 identical over 9 bases. The CDR3 is 16 residues long. V lost 1 base and J lost 3; bases outside the gene matches: 5. The germline V gene encodes CDR1 LNHDA and CDR2 SQIVND (reference sequence). CDR3 nucleotide sequence: TGTGCCAGTAGTATAGTGGCGGGAGGGCCTACAGATACGCAGTATTTT. Protein product: CASSIVAGGPTDTQYF.

Worth noting for this clone: Different DNA sequences within this sample yield the same CDR3. The chain links TRBV10-1 to TRBJ2-7, with 16 bases fitting TRBD2. The CDR3 is 19 residues long. CDR1 and CDR2 (germline): WNHNN, SYGVQD (reference sequence). The V and J ends lost 3 bases and 7 bases, in that order; junction bases with no gene match: 15. CDR3 nucleotides: TGCGCCAGCAGTGAAGGAGGGGGACTAGCGGGAGGGCCTAGCTATGAGCAGTACTTC. Translating it yields CASSEGGGLAGGPSYEQYF.

This chain joins TRBV11-2 and TRBJ1-2, with TRBD1 identical over 9 bases. The CDR3 length is 19 residues. Losses at the gene ends were 3 bases for V and 3 bases for J; bases not matched to a gene: 17. CDR1 SGHAT and CDR2 FQNNGV come from the germline V gene. Here the CDR3 DNA reads TGTGCCAGCAGCTTGCTCAGGGGGAACCGGGACAGGGCAGACTATGGCTACACCTTC. It yields the protein CASSLLRGNRDRADYGYTF.

The rearrangement joins TRBV7-6 to TRBJ1-5; 9 bases fit TRBD1. J lost 6 bases, V lost 5 bases, and 5 bases had no gene match. CDR1 is SGHVS, CDR2 FNYEAQ, per germline. The CDR3 sequence is 14 residues long. CDR3 loop: CASSPRQGGQPQHF. CDR3 nucleotide sequence: TGTGCCAGCAGCCCCCGACAGGGGGGTCAGCCCCAGCATTTT.

The rearrangement uses TRBV5-6 and TRBJ2-7, with D possibly being TRBD2 (5 bases). Trimming took off 6 bases at V and 0 bases at J, with 13 bases between the two ends. Germline V gives CDR1 SGHDT, CDR2 YYEEEE. The CDR3 spans 14 residues. The CDR3 bases are TGTGCCAGCACTCTAGCCCTCAGCTCCTACGAGCAGTACTTC. Translation gives CASTLALSSYEQYF.

In regard to this clone: A junction end diverges from the germline sequence, so it may reflect a read error. The chain recombines TRBV12-5 with TRBJ2-4; 7 positions match TRBD2. Germline lookup yields CDR1 LGHNT and CDR2 FRNRAP. This CDR3 has 14 residues. The CDR3 coding sequence is TGTGCTTGTGGGGGGGGGACGGGCGGGTCCATTCAGTACTTC. This encodes CACGGGTGGSIQYF.

The chain links TRBV3-1 (or the pseudogene TRBV3-2) to TRBJ2-7; D is uncertain. The CDR3 runs 13 residues. Germline V gene lookup returns CDR1 LGHDT and CDR2 YNNKEL (reference sequence). The V gene lost 4 bases and the J gene lost 6 bases, with 13 bases spanning the gap. DNA for the CDR3: TGTGCCAGCAGCCCCGGAGAGAGGTTCGAGCAGTACTTC. It yields the protein CASSPGERFEQYF.

The V call is TRBV15, the J call TRBJ2-1; possible D gene TRBD2, 7 bases. CDR3 length: 15 amino acids. Per germline, CDR1 LNHNV and CDR2 YYDKDF (reference sequence). Trimming cost V 3 bases and J 0 bases, with 9 bases left between them. The CDR3 sequence is CATSRGGASYNEQFF. In DNA, the CDR3 is TGTGCCACCAGCAGGGGGGGGGCCTCCTACAATGAGCAGTTCTTC.

Here the CDR3 reads CASRILSSGSRNEQFF. The DNA of the CDR3 is TGTGCCAGCAGGATTCTATCTAGCGGGAGTAGGAATGAGCAGTTCTTC. The gene calls are TRBV27 and TRBJ2-1, with 10 bases identical to TRBD2. V lost 6 bases to trimming and J lost 7 bases; unmatched junction nucleotides: 12. Germline V lookup: CDR1 MNHEY, CDR2 SMNVEV (reference sequence). The CDR3 covers 16 residues.

The chain links TRBV30 to TRBJ2-3; 7 positions match TRBD1. The CDR3 extends over 14 amino acids. After removal of 8 bases from V and 1 base from J, the junction contained 9 bases not matched to a gene. CDR1 and CDR2 (germline): GTSNPN, SVGIG (reference sequence). The CDR3, as DNA: TGTGCCATTTTTGGGACAGCCCGCACAGATACGCAGTATTTT. Protein product: CAIFGTARTDTQYF.

The chain employs TRBV6-1 and TRBJ1-4; TRBD1 is a possible D gene (5 bases). CDR1 MNHNS and CDR2 SASEGT come from the germline V gene. V shed 3 bases and J shed 0 bases, with 11 bases lying between them. This CDR3 has 16 amino acids. Here the CDR3 DNA reads TGTGCCAGCAGTGAGTACAGGATTGCAACTAATGAAAAACTGTTTTTT. Translated, it gives CASSEYRIATNEKLFF.

This clone was recorded only once. The chain employs TRBV6-1 and TRBJ1-4, with D tentatively TRBD1 (6 bases). The CDR3 runs to 15 residues. Germline V lookup: CDR1 MNHNS, CDR2 SASEGT. Deletions cut 1 base from V and 7 bases from J, with 13 bases between. CDR3 sequence (DNA): TGTGCCAGCAGTGAAGGGGTAGGGGGTTTTGAAAAACTGTTTTTT. Amino acids: CASSEGVGGFEKLFF.